Below, one T cell receptor (beta chain) is given with its context. Its antigen remains unidentified. CDR1 and CDR2 from the germline V gene are MNHEY and SMNVEV (reference sequence). The CDR3 extends over 12 amino acids. V lost 6 bases and J lost 3, with 9 bases in between. Template switching introduced a universal primer site, and the cDNA bore unique molecular identifiers. TCRdb analysed the 5' RACE reads with MiXCR anew, one entry per CDR3 protein. The data show around 650,000 distinct CDR3 sequences, around 7.4% seen once. The data were obtained in a study of identical twins. Overall study findings and caveats: The presence of invariant MAIT and iNKT cells could partly confound analyses of zero-insertion sequences. A cross-sectional statistical analysis, not follow-up of the same donors, supported the conclusions.

The sample was also linked to a second study, of yellow fever vaccine responses in identical twins.

Sequences were obtained from PBMCs. This sequence was found in a young woman in good health. The V gene is TRBV27, the J gene TRBJ2-7; no definite D call. Here the CDR3 reads CASSDGLYEQYF. CDR3 bases: TGTGCCAGCAGCGACGGGCTCTACGAGCAGTACTTC.